The T cell receptor beta chain under discussion was sequenced for a study of cytomegalovirus exposure and HLA in healthy donors. Germline lookup yields CDR1 MNHNY and CDR2 SVGAGI (reference sequence). Trimming took 5 bases from V and 6 from J; bases not matched to a gene: 6. This CDR3 contains 16 residues. As concerns this clone: The antigen remains undetermined.

Study results and limitations: As a later analysis revealed, most CMV-associated TCR beta chains appeared HLA-restricted.

Use of 60 Vbeta and 13 Jbeta primers characterized the PCR. Assay: immunoSEQ multiplex PCR; the TCRdb copy retains only in-frame clones and omits some. The sample lists some 120,000 clones; over 80% were seen once. V usage is TRBV6-6 and J usage is TRBJ2-3, with 15 bases that match TRBD2. Sequences were obtained from PBMCs. This TCR was recovered from a man aged 18 to 29 in good health and CMV-seropositive. CDR3 sequence: CASSQGLAGGSDTQYF. In nucleotides, the CDR3 is TGTGCCAGCAGTCAGGGACTAGCGGGGGGTTCCGATACGCAGTATTTT.